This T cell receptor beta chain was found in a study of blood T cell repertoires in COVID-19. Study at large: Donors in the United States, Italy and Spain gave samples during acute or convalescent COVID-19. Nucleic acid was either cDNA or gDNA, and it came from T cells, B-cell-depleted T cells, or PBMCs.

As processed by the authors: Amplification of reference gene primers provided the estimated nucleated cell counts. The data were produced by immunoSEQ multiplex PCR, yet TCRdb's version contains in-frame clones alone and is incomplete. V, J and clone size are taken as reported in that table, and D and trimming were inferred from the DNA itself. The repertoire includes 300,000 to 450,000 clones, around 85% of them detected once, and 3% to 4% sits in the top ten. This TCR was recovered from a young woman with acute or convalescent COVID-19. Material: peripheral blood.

The DNA for the CDR3 is TGTGCCAGCAGATATAATGAAAAACTGTTTTTT. Translating it yields CASRYNEKLFF. The rearrangement joins TRBV12-3 or TRBV12-4 to TRBJ1-4; no definite D call. V lost 6 bases and J 4 bases, leaving 3 bases between the germline ends. This CDR3 region has 11 residues.